This record looks at one TCR beta chain sequence and its context. In contrast to the negatively isolated CD8+ and CD4+ T cells, TEMRA cells were FACS-enriched. The sample comes from a study of CD8 T cells in Susac syndrome. RNA totalling about 0.45 to 1 ug underwent reverse transcription with random hexamers. From the immunoSEQ multiplex PCR reads, TCRdb called clonotypes with MiXCR, one entry per CDR3 protein. The sample yields more than 100,000 distinct CDR3 sequences, 96% seen once. This CDR3 has 15 residues. In germline, CDR1 is DFQATT, CDR2 SNEGSKA (reference sequence). The germline V and J ends were trimmed by 6 bases and 2 bases, with 17 bases remaining between them.

Sequences were obtained from CD4+ T cells from PBMCs. The chain is built from TRBV20-1 and TRBJ1-5; D not resolved. This TCR derives from a human donor with Susac syndrome. CDR3 DNA: TGCAGTGCCCCGCCGACTCGGGCGGGCAATCAGCCCCAGCATTTT. This encodes CSAPPTRAGNQPQHF.